The 19 T cell receptor beta chains presented below share a single source sample, sequenced in a study of neurological immune-mediated disorders. TCRdb re-called the 5' RACE reads with MiXCR, one entry per CDR3 protein. The table records 39,000 or so distinct CDR3 sequences, 4% to 5.5% of them present only once. Sequenced material: CD4+ T cells from blood. The source of these receptors is a man between 18 and 29 years old in good health.

This clonotype has ten or more counts. The chain joins TRBV5-1 to TRBJ2-5; 7 bases line up with TRBD1. CDR3 length: 14 residues. Germline V gene sequence: CDR1 SGHRS, CDR2 YFSETQ. The junction had 4 bases not matched to a gene; V was cut back by 4 bases and J by 1 base. CDR3 DNA sequence: TGCGCCAGCAGCCTCGGGACAGTCCAAGAGACCCAGTACTTC. Translated, it gives CASSLGTVQETQYF.

This clonotype was counted ten times or more. The CDR3 here is CASSLQTNTEAFF. The DNA for the CDR3 is TGTGCCAGCAGCTTACAGACCAACACTGAAGCTTTCTTT. V usage is TRBV7-6 and J usage is TRBJ1-1; D is unresolved. Germline V gene lookup returns CDR1 SGHVS and CDR2 FNYEAQ. The CDR3 loop spans 13 amino acids. V was shortened by 2 bases and J by 2 bases, with 6 bases between the two germline ends.

This clonotype came up many times. The rearrangement joins TRBV10-3 to TRBJ2-7; tentative D call: TRBD1 (5 bases). CDR1 and CDR2 (germline): ENHRY, SYGVKD. The CDR3 length is 12 residues. Trimming pared 6 bases from V and 2 bases from J, leaving 8 bases between. The CDR3 protein is CAIRTAAYEQYF. The CDR3 DNA reads as TGTGCCATCAGGACAGCTGCCTACGAGCAGTACTTC.

In this sample, this clonotype turned up many times. V usage is TRBV15 and J usage is TRBJ1-5; D possibly corresponds to TRBD1 (6 bases). Trimming left V 0 bases short and J 3 bases short, with 12 bases between. Germline V gives CDR1 LNHNV, CDR2 YYDKDF (reference sequence). This CDR3 region has 16 residues. In nucleotides, the CDR3 is TGTGCCACCAGCAGAGATGCCGGGACAAACAATCAGCCCCAGCATTTT. Translated: CATSRDAGTNNQPQHF.

The table lists this clonotype with many counts. The rearrangement uses TRBV5-1 and TRBJ1-3; D not certain. The CDR3 covers 19 residues. Trimming took off 0 bases at V and 0 bases at J, with 19 bases between the two ends. Germline-derived CDR1 and CDR2 are SGHRS and YFSETQ. Here the CDR3 reads CASSLADSIRPTSGNTIYF. The DNA for the CDR3 is TGCGCCAGCAGCTTGGCCGACTCAATCAGGCCAACCTCTGGAAACACCATATATTTT.

This clonotype was counted at least ten times. The V and J genes are TRBV6-5 and TRBJ2-7; 8 positions agree with TRBD1. The junction had 7 bases not matched to a gene; V was cut back by 7 bases and J by 5 bases. From germline, CDR1 is MNHEY and CDR2 SVGAGI. The length of the CDR3 is 13 residues. DNA of the CDR3: TGTGCCAGCAAACGGACAGGGATCCACGAGCAGTACTTC. This sequence encodes CASKRTGIHEQYF.

The sample holds many counts of this clonotype. The chain uses TRBV5-1 and TRBJ1-1; D uncertain. CDR1 is SGHRS, CDR2 YFSETQ, per germline. Trimming left V 5 bases short and J 1 base short, with 6 bases between. The CDR3 has 12 residues. CDR3 DNA: TGCGCCAGCAGAATGGGGAACACTGAAGCTTTCTTT. It specifies CASRMGNTEAFF. Full variable domain (outside the CDR3, taken from reference TRBV5-1 and TRBJ1-1): KAGVTQTPRYLIKTRGQQVTLSCSPISGHRSVSWYQQTPGQGLQFLFEYFSETQRNKGNFPGRFSGRQFSNSRSEMNVSTLELGDSALYLCASRMGNTEAFFGQGTRLTVV.

This clonotype was picked up many times. The chain carries TRBV20-1 and TRBJ1-5, with 11 bases matching TRBD1. The CDR3 is 14 amino acids. The germline V gene has CDR1 DFQATT and CDR2 SNEGSKA (reference sequence). Trimming cost V 5 bases and J 6 bases; bases outside gene matches: 6. CDR3 loop: CSAEAGTGGQPQHF. The CDR3 DNA reads TGCAGTGCTGAGGCCGGGACAGGGGGTCAGCCCCAGCATTTT.

The table lists this clonotype with many counts. The chain links TRBV5-1 to TRBJ1-1; D is uncertain. This CDR3 comprises 14 residues. The V gene's germline CDR1 is SGHRS and CDR2 YFSETQ. The ends were cut back, 4 bases at V and 11 bases at J, with 21 bases in the middle. As DNA, the CDR3 is TGCGCCAGCAGCACAAACGAACGACGTTTGGTGGCTTTCTTT. Its protein product is CASSTNERRLVAFF.

Many counts were recorded for this clonotype. V is TRBV6-4 and J is TRBJ1-6; no definite D call. The germline V and J ends were trimmed by 7 bases and 10 bases, with 20 bases remaining between them. This CDR3 region has 15 residues. The germline V gene encodes CDR1 MRHNA and CDR2 SNTAGT. CDR3 loop: CASNNNLSQRSPLHF. As DNA, the CDR3 is TGTGCCAGCAATAATAACTTGAGCCAGCGCTCACCCCTCCACTTT.

This clonotype came up many times. This chain links TRBV6-1 with TRBJ1-3; TRBD1 is a possible D gene (6 bases). Per germline, CDR1 MNHNS and CDR2 SASEGT. This CDR3 region has 13 residues. Trimming pared 7 bases from V and 5 bases from J, leaving 12 bases between. CDR3 region: CASTRTDRNTIYF. In nucleotides, the CDR3 is TGTGCCAGCACCCGGACAGACCGAAACACCATATATTTT.

Only a few counts were recorded for this clonotype. A much larger clone differs by one base, so this may be a read error. The chain carries TRBV6-5 and TRBJ2-7; unclear D gene. The CDR3 covers 13 residues. CDR1 MNHEY and CDR2 SVGAGI come from the germline V gene. For the CDR3, the DNA is TGTACCAGCAGAACCGGGTCCTCCTACGAGCAGTACTTC. Its translation: CTSRTGSSYEQYF.

This clonotype was picked up many times. The rearrangement uses TRBV24-1 and TRBJ1-1; D call uncertain. The CDR3 extends over 21 amino acids. V lost 1 base and J lost 1, with 27 bases in between. Germline loops: CDR1 KGHDR, CDR2 SFDVKD. CDR3 in amino acids: CATSDLGSWRPFSATNTEAFF. For the CDR3, the DNA is TGTGCCACCAGTGATTTAGGATCCTGGCGCCCTTTCAGCGCAACGAACACTGAAGCTTTCTTT.

This clonotype occurred many times. The J gene is TRBJ2-3, the V gene TRBV4-3, with D perhaps matching TRBD1 or TRBD2 (5 bases each). Germline V gene lookup returns CDR1 LGHNA and CDR2 YSLEER. Trimming left V 1 base short and J 4 bases short, with 15 bases between. The CDR3 totals 16 residues. The CDR3 region has the DNA TGCGCCAGCAGCCAAGCCCCGGGACCCGCGGCAGATACGCAGTATTTT. It translates to CASSQAPGPAADTQYF.

In this sample, this clonotype turned up many times. An end of the junction does not agree with germline; a read error may underlie this. J is TRBJ2-2 and V is TRBV5-1; D possibly matches TRBD1 or TRBD2 (5 bases each). Per the germline V gene, CDR1 is SGHRS and CDR2 is YFSETQ. This CDR3 has 13 residues. CDR3 DNA sequence: TGCACCAGCAGTGCCAGGGAGAGTGGGGAGCTGTTTTTT. It codes for CTSSARESGELFF.

Many counts were recorded for this clonotype. V and J are TRBV19 and TRBJ2-1; TRBD2 aligns across 7 bases. The length of the CDR3 is 16 residues. V lost 5 bases and J lost 3; bases outside the gene matches: 10. Germline CDR1 LNHDA, CDR2 SQIVND (reference sequence). The CDR3 protein is CASSERKRGDYNEQFF. The CDR3 DNA reads TGTGCCAGTAGTGAACGTAAACGGGGGGACTACAATGAGCAGTTCTTC.

This clonotype was recorded at least ten times. The rearrangement links TRBV20-1 to TRBJ1-5, with TRBD1 as a possible D gene (5 bases). The germline V gene has CDR1 DFQATT and CDR2 SNEGSKA (reference sequence). The ends were cut back, 1 base at V and 3 bases at J, with 10 bases in the middle. The CDR3 loop spans 14 amino acids. The CDR3 sequence is CSARGRQHNQPQHF. CDR3 in DNA: TGCAGTGCTAGAGGGCGACAGCACAATCAGCCCCAGCATTTT.

This clonotype showed up many times. The chain joins TRBV6-2 or TRBV6-3 to TRBJ2-7; TRBD1 aligns across 9 bases. This CDR3 is built from 13 residues. Germline-derived CDR1 and CDR2 are MNHEY and SVGEGT. After removal of 6 bases from V and 5 bases from J, the junction contained 5 bases not matched to a gene. For the CDR3, the DNA is TGTGCCAGCAGGCTCGACAGGGGGGACGAGCAGTACTTC. As protein: CASRLDRGDEQYF.

This clonotype was found many times. This rearrangement joins TRBV6-5 to TRBJ1-2, with D possibly being TRBD1 (6 bases). The V gene's germline CDR1 is MNHEY and CDR2 SVGAGI. Between the trimmed V and J ends, which lost 1 base and 10 bases, there was a span of 16 bases. CDR3 length: 14 residues. CDR3 sequence: CASSYFSGEPSYTF. The CDR3 DNA reads TGTGCCAGCAGTTACTTCTCAGGGGAGCCTTCCTACACCTTC.